The TCR beta chain described here comes from a study of blood T cell repertoires in COVID-19. Trimming shortened V by 4 bases and J by 2 bases, and 13 bases separated the two germline ends. The CDR3 loop spans 14 amino acids. Per germline, CDR1 SGHNT and CDR2 YYREEE (reference sequence). Per the original methods: It was from reference gene primer amplification that nucleated cell counts were estimated. Clones were sequenced by immunoSEQ multiplex PCR, and TCRdb holds only the in-frame ones, with some missing. Clonal size and the V and J genes are those of that table, whereas D and trimming came from the DNA. The top ten hold around 1.6% of the sample, which has about 200,000 clones, 88% seen once. This clone was recorded once.

This chain connects TRBV5-4 to TRBJ2-7; weak D call: TRBD2 (6 bases). Input material: peripheral blood. This receptor was identified in a man between 18 and 35 years old with active or convalescent COVID-19. The CDR3 reads CASSTGLTTYEQYF. CDR3 bases: TGTGCCAGCAGCACGGGACTTACTACCTACGAGCAGTACTTC.